Presented here are 25 T cell receptor beta chains from one specimen sequenced in a study of blood T cell repertoires in COVID-19. Assay: immunoSEQ multiplex PCR; the TCRdb copy retains only in-frame clones and omits some. The top ten hold approximately 50% of the sample, which has 25,000 to 30,000 clones, roughly 89% seen once. The sequencing sample was made of peripheral blood. The receptors stem from a human donor with acute or convalescent COVID-19. The donor label of this sample is uncertain.

V usage is TRBV20-1 and J usage is TRBJ2-1, with 9 bases fitting TRBD2. The V segment lost 3 bases and the J segment 6 bases; nucleotides outside the gene matches: 6. The CDR3 is 14 residues long. CDR1 and CDR2 from the germline V gene are DFQATT and SNEGSKA (reference sequence). DNA for the CDR3: TGCAGTGCTAGTTCTAGCGGGAAGAGCAATGAGCAGTTCTTC. Protein product: CSASSSGKSNEQFF.

This clone has at least ten counts. The V call is TRBV4-3, the J call TRBJ1-1; no definite D call. The ends were cut back, 0 bases at V and 8 bases at J, with 10 bases in the middle. The CDR3 totals 13 residues. Germline V gives CDR1 LGHNA, CDR2 YSLEER. CDR3 amino acids: CASSQELEREAFF. In nucleotides, the CDR3 is TGCGCCAGCAGCCAAGAGTTGGAGCGGGAAGCTTTCTTT.

The rearrangement uses TRBV27 and TRBJ1-5; 7 nucleotides line up with TRBD1. Per the germline V gene, CDR1 is MNHEY and CDR2 is SMNVEV (reference sequence). J was trimmed by 1 base and V by 3 bases; bases with no gene match: 0. The CDR3 extends over 14 amino acids. CDR3 sequence (DNA): TGTGCCAGCAGTTTGACAGGGAGCAATCAGCCCCAGCATTTT. This translates into CASSLTGSNQPQHF.

V and J are TRBV7-2 and TRBJ2-5; 8 bases agree with TRBD1. The V segment lost 3 bases and the J segment 5 bases; nucleotides outside the gene matches: 5. Germline CDR1 and CDR2: SGHTA and FQGNSA. The CDR3 has 14 amino acids. The CDR3 DNA sequence: TGTGCCAGCAGCTTCGCAGGGGGCGCCGAGACCCAGTACTTC. Its protein product is CASSFAGGAETQYF.

The chain links TRBV9 to TRBJ1-2; the D gene is possibly TRBD1 (6 bases). V lost 3 bases, J lost 6 bases, and 18 bases lay in between. This CDR3 has 15 residues. Per the germline V gene, CDR1 is SGDLS and CDR2 is YYNGEE. CDR3 coding DNA: TGTGCCAGCAGCGCCGAACAAGGGGGTTATAATGGCTACACCTTC. It codes for CASSAEQGGYNGYTF.

This chain joins TRBV7-3 and TRBJ2-3; TRBD1 is a possible D gene (6 bases). The germline V gene encodes CDR1 SGHTA and CDR2 FQGTGA. The ends were cut back, 6 bases at V and 3 bases at J, with 22 bases in the middle. This CDR3 spans 17 amino acids. The CDR3 nucleotides read TGTGCCAGCAGTCTAGAGACCAGGGGTGATCTGACAGATACGCAGTATTTT. Amino acid sequence: CASSLETRGDLTDTQYF. Full variable domain (rest looked up from reference TRBV7-3 and TRBJ2-3): GAGVSQTPSNKVTEKGKYVELRCDPISGHTALYWYRQSLGQGPEFLIYFQGTGAADDSGLPNDRFFAVRPEGSVSTLKIQRTERGDSAVYLCASSLETRGDLTDTQYFGPGTRLTVL.

This chain joins TRBV24-1 and TRBJ2-1; 12 nucleotides align to TRBD2. The J segment lost 9 bases and the V segment lost 4 bases, leaving 6 bases of the junction unmatched. Germline V gene data show CDR1 as KGHDR and CDR2 as SFDVKD. The CDR3 has 15 residues. The CDR3 DNA sequence: TGTGCCACCAGTGACCCTAGCGGGGGGGCTTCTGAGCAGTTCTTC. Translation gives CATSDPSGGASEQFF.

V and J are TRBV15 and TRBJ1-2, with a weak D call TRBD1 (6 bases). This CDR3 is built from 13 residues. The V gene lost 4 bases and the J gene lost 5 bases, with 11 bases spanning the gap. Germline CDR1 LNHNV, CDR2 YYDKDF (reference sequence). The CDR3 sequence: CATSIGGGYGYTF. CDR3 nucleotide sequence: TGTGCCACCAGCATAGGGGGAGGGTATGGCTACACCTTC. Looking up the rest from reference TRBV15 and TRBJ1-2 gives the full variable domain: DAMVIQNPRYQVTQFGKPVTLSCSQTLNHNVMYWYQQKSSQAPKLLFHYYDKDFNNEADTPDNFQSRRPNTSFCFLDIRSPGLGDTAMYLCATSIGGGYGYTFGSGTRLTVV.

This sequence joins TRBV3-1 (or the pseudogene TRBV3-2) and TRBJ1-5; TRBD1 agrees at 7 bases. CDR1 LGHDT and CDR2 YNNKEL come from the germline V gene (reference sequence). The CDR3 length is 15 residues. Trimming took 4 bases from V and 3 from J; bases not matched to a gene: 6. CDR3 in amino acids: CASSLDRDNNQPQHF. In DNA form, the CDR3 reads TGTGCCAGCAGCCTCGACAGGGATAACAATCAGCCCCAGCATTTT.

This clone has a single count. V and J are TRBV3-1 (or the pseudogene TRBV3-2) and TRBJ2-1, with 10 bases that match TRBD2. V trimming: 4 bases; J trimming: 0 bases; junction bases outside the gene matches: 6. Germline CDR1 and CDR2: LGHDT and YNNKEL (reference sequence). The CDR3 extends over 17 amino acids. Written as DNA, the CDR3 is TGTGCCAGCAGCCCGGATGCTAGCGGGGGCTCCTACAATGAGCAGTTCTTC. Protein sequence: CASSPDASGGSYNEQFF.

The chain joins TRBV3-1 (or the pseudogene TRBV3-2) to TRBJ1-1; perhaps TRBD1 as D (5 bases). V lost 0 bases, J lost 9 bases, and 17 bases lay in between. This CDR3 is 15 amino acids long. Germline V lookup: CDR1 LGHDT, CDR2 YNNKEL (reference sequence). CDR3 DNA sequence: TGTGCCAGCAGCCAAGATGGGGGAGGTGGGGCACAAGCTTTCTTT. It codes for CASSQDGGGGAQAFF.

This rearrangement joins TRBV28 to TRBJ2-2, with TRBD2 matching 12 bases. V was clipped by 6 bases and J by 4 bases; unmatched bases: 6. The CDR3 covers 16 residues. In germline, CDR1 is MDHEN, CDR2 SYDVKM. For the CDR3, the DNA is TGTGCCAGCAGCCTAGCGGGAGGGCTAGTCACCGGGGAGCTGTTTTTT. It is translated as CASSLAGGLVTGELFF.

The chain employs TRBV11-2 and TRBJ2-1; 11 positions agree with TRBD2. CDR3 length: 15 residues. V shed 5 bases and J 3 bases; nucleotides not matched to a gene: 3. The germline CDR1 and CDR2 sequences are SGHAT and FQNNGV. The CDR3 reads CASSATSGVYNEQFF. CDR3 in DNA: TGTGCCAGCAGCGCGACTAGCGGGGTCTACAATGAGCAGTTCTTC.

This chain joins TRBV7-3 and TRBJ1-1, with D possibly matching TRBD1 (6 bases). Trimming stripped 8 bases from V and 4 bases from J, with 14 bases between. CDR3 size: 13 residues. Germline loops: CDR1 SGHTA, CDR2 FQGTGA. This CDR3 reads CASGASGATEAFF. As DNA, the CDR3 is TGTGCCAGCGGGGCCTCAGGGGCCACTGAAGCTTTCTTT.

This chain uses TRBV15 with TRBJ1-5; D may be TRBD1 (6 bases). Germline CDR1 LNHNV, CDR2 YYDKDF (reference sequence). This CDR3 is 13 amino acids long. Trimming stripped 2 bases from V and 4 bases from J, with 6 bases between. As DNA, the CDR3 is TGTGCCACCAGCAGACAGGGGAATCAGCCCCAGCATTTT. Translating it yields CATSRQGNQPQHF. Variable domain in full (rest from reference TRBV15 and TRBJ1-5): DAMVIQNPRYQVTQFGKPVTLSCSQTLNHNVMYWYQQKSSQAPKLLFHYYDKDFNNEADTPDNFQSRRPNTSFCFLDIRSPGLGDTAMYLCATSRQGNQPQHFGDGTRLSIL.

CDR3 coding DNA: TGTGCTAGTGGTTTGGCGGGAGGGTGGTACGAGCAGTACTTC. Translated, it gives CASGLAGGWYEQYF. This chain connects TRBV12-5 to TRBJ2-7, with TRBD2 matching over 8 bases. Trimming took 1 base from V and 4 from J; bases not matched to a gene: 3. This CDR3 comprises 14 residues. Looked up from germline, CDR1 is LGHNT and CDR2 is FRNRAP.

This sequence joins TRBV6-1 and TRBJ1-6; possibly TRBD1 for D (6 bases). V was cut by 3 bases and J by 7 bases, with 13 bases left in between. Germline lookup yields CDR1 MNHNS and CDR2 SASEGT. The CDR3 contains 15 residues. The CDR3 nucleotides read TGTGCCAGCAGTGATCTCGAGGGGGGGAATTCACCCCTCCACTTT. Its translation: CASSDLEGGNSPLHF.

The chain has TRBV5-1 and TRBJ1-3, with D possibly TRBD1 on 6 matching bases. This CDR3 spans 13 amino acids. The germline CDR1 and CDR2 sequences are SGHRS and YFSETQ. The V and J ends lost 0 bases and 8 bases respectively, with 9 bases between them. CDR3 residues: CASSLDRVDTIYF. The CDR3 coding sequence is TGCGCCAGCAGCTTGGACAGGGTTGACACCATATATTTT. Complete variable domain (other parts from reference TRBV5-1 and TRBJ1-3): KAGVTQTPRYLIKTRGQQVTLSCSPISGHRSVSWYQQTPGQGLQFLFEYFSETQRNKGNFPGRFSGRQFSNSRSEMNVSTLELGDSALYLCASSLDRVDTIYFGEGSWLTVV.

The chain carries TRBV2 and TRBJ1-2; unclear D gene. V was shortened by 8 bases and J by 8 bases, with 9 bases between the two germline ends. This CDR3 region has 10 residues. In germline, CDR1 is SNHLY, CDR2 FYNNEI. The CDR3 DNA follows: TGTGCCAGCGTCGATAGCGGCTACACCTTC. Its translation is CASVDSGYTF. Looking up the rest from reference TRBV2 and TRBJ1-2 gives the full variable domain: EPEVTQTPSHQVTQMGQEVILRCVPISNHLYFYWYRQILGQKVEFLVSFYNNEISEKSEIFDDQFSVERPDGSNFTLKIRSTKLEDSAMYFCASVDSGYTFGSGTRLTVV.

The rearrangement uses TRBV4-3 and TRBJ1-1; D remains ambiguous. The CDR3 is 16 residues long. Trimming stripped 0 bases from V and 1 base from J, with 12 bases between. The V gene's germline CDR1 is LGHNA and CDR2 YSLEER. CDR3 protein: CASSQEINSRNTEAFF. CDR3 DNA sequence: TGCGCCAGCAGCCAAGAGATTAACTCCCGGAACACTGAAGCTTTCTTT.

This clone came up a few times. V gene TRBV28 combines with J gene TRBJ1-5; TRBD1 aligns across 7 bases. With V trimmed by 5 bases and J by 2 bases, 15 bases remained unmatched. The CDR3 is 18 amino acids. In germline, CDR1 is MDHEN, CDR2 SYDVKM. CDR3 nucleotide sequence: TGTGCCAGCAGTCCAGGGGGGAGATGGCAAGTTGGCAATCAGCCCCAGCATTTT. This translates into CASSPGGRWQVGNQPQHF.

This chain connects TRBV11-2 to TRBJ2-1, with 8 bases that match TRBD2. The CDR3 has 16 residues. The germline CDR1 and CDR2 sequences are SGHAT and FQNNGV. V dropped 1 base and J dropped 4; count of bases not matched to a gene: 6. The CDR3 loop reads CASSLVGGRKYNEQFF. The CDR3 DNA reads TGTGCCAGCAGCTTAGTAGGCGGGAGGAAATACAATGAGCAGTTCTTC.

The chain joins TRBV24-1 to TRBJ2-3; 8 nucleotides match TRBD1. Unmatched junction bases numbered 9, after V lost 9 bases and J lost 2 bases. From germline, CDR1 is KGHDR and CDR2 SFDVKD. This CDR3 is built from 15 residues. CDR3 bases: TGTGCCACCGCCTCAGGGGGCCATGACACAGATACGCAGTATTTT. As protein: CATASGGHDTDTQYF.

The CDR3 loop reads CASSQTNGGTQETQYF. CDR3 nucleotide sequence: TGCGCCAGCAGCCAAACGAACGGGGGGACCCAAGAGACCCAGTACTTC. The rearrangement links TRBV4-1 to TRBJ2-5; 7 bases fit TRBD2. Trimming cost V 2 bases and J 1 base; bases outside gene matches: 7. CDR1 and CDR2 (germline): MGHRA, YSYEKL. The CDR3 has 16 amino acids.

V is TRBV11-2 and J is TRBJ2-7, with 12 bases aligning to TRBD1. V shed 6 bases, J shed 8 bases, and the junction held 5 bases outside the gene matches. This CDR3 is built from 13 residues. CDR1 is SGHAT, CDR2 FQNNGV, per germline. This chain's CDR3 is CASSGTGGFKQYF. CDR3 sequence (DNA): TGTGCCAGCAGTGGGACAGGGGGCTTCAAGCAGTACTTC.